This T cell receptor beta chain was sequenced during a study of blood T cell repertoires in COVID-19. V was clipped by 5 bases and J by 8 bases, with 9 bases between them. Germline V gene lookup returns CDR1 MNHEY and CDR2 SVGEGT. The CDR3 loop spans 11 amino acids. Under the authors' procedure: Amplification of reference gene primers was used by the study to estimate nucleated cell counts. The assay was immunoSEQ multiplex PCR, and TCRdb's table has in-frame clones only and misses some. The V and J calls and clone size were taken over from that table, and D and trimming were inferred from the DNA. The repertoire holds over 250,000 clones, with 87% as singletons.

The gene calls are TRBV6-2 or TRBV6-3 and TRBJ1-1, with D tentatively TRBD1 (6 bases). Sequencing input: PBMCs or T cells enriched from blood (not recorded which). This receptor was obtained from a woman in her twenties or thirties who had recovered from COVID-19. For the CDR3, the DNA is TGTGCCAGCAGTCGAGGGACAGAAGCTTTCTTT. Translating it yields CASSRGTEAFF.